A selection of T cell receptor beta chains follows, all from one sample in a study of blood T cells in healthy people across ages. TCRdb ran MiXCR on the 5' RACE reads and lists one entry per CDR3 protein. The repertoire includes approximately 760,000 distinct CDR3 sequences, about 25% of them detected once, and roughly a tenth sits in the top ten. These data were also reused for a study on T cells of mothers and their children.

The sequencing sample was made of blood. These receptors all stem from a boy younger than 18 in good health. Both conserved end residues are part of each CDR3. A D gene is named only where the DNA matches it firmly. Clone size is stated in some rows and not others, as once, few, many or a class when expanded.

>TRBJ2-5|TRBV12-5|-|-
CASGLVLALGGYQETQYF
TGTGCTAGTGGTTTGGTATTGGCGTTGGGGGGATATCAAGAGACCCAGTACTTC
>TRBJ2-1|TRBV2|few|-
CASTRTTEQFF
TGTGCCAGCACACGGACTACTGAGCAGTTCTTC
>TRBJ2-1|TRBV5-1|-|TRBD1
CASSLPGQGIYNEQFF
TGCGCCAGCAGCTTACCGGGACAGGGGATTTACAATGAGCAGTTCTTC
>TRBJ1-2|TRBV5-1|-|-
CASSLNGAKDGYTF
TGCGCCAGCAGCTTGAACGGCGCTAAGGATGGCTACACCTTC
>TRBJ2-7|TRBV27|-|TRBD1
CASSSVLLGGTYEQYF
TGTGCCAGCAGTTCCGTGCTTTTAGGGGGCACCTACGAGCAGTACTTC
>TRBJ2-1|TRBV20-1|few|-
CSARDLAGALYNEQFF
TGCAGTGCTAGAGATCTTGCGGGGGCCCTATACAATGAGCAGTTCTTC
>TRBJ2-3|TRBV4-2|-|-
CASSPNAQGVSDTQYF
TGTGCCAGCAGCCCAAATGCCCAGGGAGTCTCAGATACGCAGTATTTT
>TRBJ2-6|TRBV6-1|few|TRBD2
CASSEAGGAGANVLTF
TGTGCCAGCAGCGAAGCGGGAGGAGCTGGGGCCAACGTCCTGACTTTC
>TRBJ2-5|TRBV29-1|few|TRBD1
CSVEDQGARETQYF
TGCAGCGTTGAAGACCAGGGGGCGCGTGAGACCCAGTACTTC
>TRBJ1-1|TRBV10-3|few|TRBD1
CAISEGGQTPLNTEAFF
TGTGCCATCAGTGAGGGGGGACAGACTCCTCTGAACACTGAAGCTTTCTTT
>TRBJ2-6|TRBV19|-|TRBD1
CASTRGQWANVLTF
TGTGCCAGTACCCGGGGACAGTGGGCCAACGTCCTGACTTTC
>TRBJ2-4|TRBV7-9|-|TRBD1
CASSLARQGGIAKNIQYF
TGTGCCAGCAGCTTAGCACGACAGGGTGGCATCGCCAAAAACATTCAGTACTTC
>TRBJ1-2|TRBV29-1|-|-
CSVPGVYGYTF
TGCAGCGTTCCAGGGGTTTATGGCTACACCTTC
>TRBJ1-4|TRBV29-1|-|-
CSVLDEKLFF
TGCAGCGTTCTTGATGAAAAACTGTTTTTT
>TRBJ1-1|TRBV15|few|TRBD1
CATSRDRGQRNTEAFF
TGTGCCACCAGCAGGGACAGGGGGCAGAGGAACACTGAAGCTTTCTTT
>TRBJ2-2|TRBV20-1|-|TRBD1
CSASTGQGRTGELFF
TGCAGTGCTAGCACAGGACAGGGAAGGACCGGGGAGCTGTTTTTT
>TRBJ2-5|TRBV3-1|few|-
CASRVSGTQQETQYF
TGTGCCAGCAGGGTATCCGGGACACAACAAGAGACCCAGTACTTC
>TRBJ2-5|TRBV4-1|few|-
CASSQVGEETQYF
TGCGCCAGCAGCCAAGTGGGGGAAGAGACCCAGTACTTC
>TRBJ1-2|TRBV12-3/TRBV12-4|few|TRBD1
CAIPRGGRTYGYTF
TGTGCCATTCCTCGAGGGGGCCGGACCTATGGCTACACCTTC
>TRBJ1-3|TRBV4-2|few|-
CASSQDGDGSGNTIYF
TGTGCCAGCAGCCAAGATGGAGACGGCTCTGGAAACACCATATATTTT
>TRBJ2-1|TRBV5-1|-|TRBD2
CASSLASGGTYNEQFF
TGCGCCAGCAGCTTGGCTAGCGGGGGGACCTACAATGAGCAGTTCTTC
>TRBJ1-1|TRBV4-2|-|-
CASSQDTGTDTEAFF
TGTGCCAGCAGCCAAGATACGGGGACGGACACTGAAGCTTTCTTT
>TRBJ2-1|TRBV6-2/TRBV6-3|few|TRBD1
CASSKTGLSYNEQFF
TGTGCCAGCAGTAAGACAGGGCTATCCTACAATGAGCAGTTCTTC
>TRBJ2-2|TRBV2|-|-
CASSAEGLGVNTGELFF
TGTGCCAGCAGTGCTGAAGGGTTAGGAGTTAACACCGGGGAGCTGTTTTTT
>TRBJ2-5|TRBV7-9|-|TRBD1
CASSSKVQGARGETQYF
TGTGCCAGCAGCTCAAAGGTCCAGGGGGCGAGAGGAGAGACCCAGTACTTC
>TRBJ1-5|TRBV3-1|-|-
CASSATGLSNQPQHF
TGTGCCAGCAGCGCCACAGGGCTCAGCAATCAGCCCCAGCATTTT
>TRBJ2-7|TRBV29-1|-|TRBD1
CSVGQGGEQYF
TGCAGCGTCGGACAGGGCGGAGAGCAGTACTTC
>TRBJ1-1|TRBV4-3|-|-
CASSLDFGWNTEAFF
TGCGCCAGCAGCCTAGATTTTGGGTGGAACACTGAAGCTTTCTTT
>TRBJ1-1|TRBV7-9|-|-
CASSLYPDEAFF
TGTGCCAGCAGCTTATATCCGGATGAAGCTTTCTTT
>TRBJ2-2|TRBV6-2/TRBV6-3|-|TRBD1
CASSHRGEGTGELFF
TGTGCCAGCAGCCACAGGGGGGAAGGTACCGGGGAGCTGTTTTTT
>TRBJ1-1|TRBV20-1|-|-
CSARGDPEAFF
TGCAGTGCTAGAGGCGATCCTGAAGCTTTCTTT
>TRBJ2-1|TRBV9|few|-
CASSGGLGVEIYNEQFF
TGTGCCAGCAGCGGTGGCCTCGGGGTCGAAATCTACAATGAGCAGTTCTTC
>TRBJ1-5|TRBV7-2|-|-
CASSPLGPNQPQHF
TGTGCCAGCAGCCCACTAGGACCTAATCAGCCCCAGCATTTT
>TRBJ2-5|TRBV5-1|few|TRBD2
CASRLLGRESKTQYF
TGCGCCAGCAGGCTCCTAGGGCGGGAGAGCAAGACCCAGTACTTC
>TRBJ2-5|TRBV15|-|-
CATSRDHSGETQYF
TGTGCCACCAGCAGAGACCATTCGGGAGAGACCCAGTACTTC
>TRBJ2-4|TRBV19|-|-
CASSISGIRNIQYF
TGTGCCAGTAGTATCAGTGGTATTAGAAACATTCAGTACTTC
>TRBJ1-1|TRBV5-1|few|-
CASSLVPRDPEAFF
TGCGCCAGCAGCTTGGTCCCCCGAGACCCTGAAGCTTTCTTT
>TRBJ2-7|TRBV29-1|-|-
CSVESDEGEQYF
TGCAGCGTTGAATCGGACGAGGGCGAGCAGTACTTC
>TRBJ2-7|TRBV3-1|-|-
CASSQVFRSEQYF
TGTGCCAGCAGCCAAGTATTTCGATCCGAGCAGTACTTC
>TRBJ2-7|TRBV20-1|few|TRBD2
CSARIHGLAGREQYF
TGCAGTGCTAGAATCCACGGACTAGCGGGAAGGGAGCAGTACTTC
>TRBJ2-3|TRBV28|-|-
CASRQSGTSTDTQYF
TGTGCCAGCCGACAAAGCGGAACTAGCACAGATACGCAGTATTTT
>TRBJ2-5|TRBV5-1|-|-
CASSRAADSEGETQYF
TGCGCCAGCTCTCGGGCGGCGGACAGCGAGGGAGAGACCCAGTACTTC
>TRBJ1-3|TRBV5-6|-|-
CASSASAVSWPGNTIYF
TGTGCCAGCTCAGCTTCGGCGGTATCTTGGCCCGGAAACACCATATATTTT
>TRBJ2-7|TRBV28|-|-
CASAGGGARDEQYF
TGTGCCAGCGCTGGAGGGGGGGCGCGCGACGAGCAGTACTTC
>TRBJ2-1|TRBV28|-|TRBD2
CASSGTSGSRREQFF
TGTGCCAGCAGTGGGACTAGCGGGAGTCGGAGGGAGCAGTTCTTC
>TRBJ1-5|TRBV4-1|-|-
CASSQEGVASNQPQHF
TGCGCCAGCAGCCAAGAGGGGGTAGCGAGCAATCAGCCCCAGCATTTT
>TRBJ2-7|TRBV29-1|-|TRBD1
CSVQGAREQYF
TGCAGCGTACAGGGGGCGCGGGAGCAGTACTTC
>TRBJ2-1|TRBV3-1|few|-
CASSPPGLPSYNEQFF
TGTGCCAGCAGCCCTCCGGGCCTTCCCTCCTACAATGAGCAGTTCTTC
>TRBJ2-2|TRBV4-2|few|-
CASSQERPADTGELFF
TGTGCCAGCAGCCAAGAAAGGCCGGCGGACACCGGGGAGCTGTTTTTT
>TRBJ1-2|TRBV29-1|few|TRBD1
CSVGQGELDYGYTF
TGCAGCGTGGGACAGGGGGAACTTGACTATGGCTACACCTTC
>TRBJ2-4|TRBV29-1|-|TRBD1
CSVEDNDRAGDIQYF
TGCAGCGTTGAAGACAACGACAGGGCTGGGGACATTCAGTACTTC
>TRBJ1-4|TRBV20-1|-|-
CSGLQVRDEKLFF
TGCAGTGGGTTACAGGTTAGAGATGAAAAACTGTTTTTT
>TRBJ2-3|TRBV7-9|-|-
CASTLSVTGRPDTQYF
TGTGCCAGCACCCTCTCGGTCACGGGGCGACCAGATACGCAGTATTTT
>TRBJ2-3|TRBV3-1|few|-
CASSQDYWTSTDTQYF
TGTGCCAGCAGCCAAGATTACTGGACTAGCACAGATACGCAGTATTTT
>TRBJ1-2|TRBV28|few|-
CASRDSYGYTF
TGTGCCAGCAGGGACTCCTATGGCTACACCTTC